This TCR beta chain was profiled in a study of OX40 agonist ivuxolimab in advanced cancers. About the investigation overall: The costimulatory receptor OX40 (CD134) was targeted by ivuxolimab, a fully human IgG2 agonistic monoclonal antibody. A male proportion of around 80% and a mean age of 60 years, ranging from about 20 to 80, were recorded for the dose-escalation cohort. Intravenous ivuxolimab was administered to patients every 2 weeks at six dose levels: 0.01, 0.1, 0.3, 1.5, 3 and 10 mg/kg. Partial responses occurred in three dose-escalation patients, of whom one had hepatocellular carcinoma and two had cutaneous melanoma. Patients were allowed to have had prior anti-PD-1, anti-PD-L1 or anti-CTLA-4 therapy, and about 40% of the dose-escalation patients had been treated with checkpoint inhibitors. Of the approximately 54 patients in dose escalation, 19 had hepatocellular carcinoma, about 15 had melanoma, 9 had renal cell carcinoma and 9 had head and neck cancer. The point of sequencing TCRbeta in the periphery was to test whether ivuxolimab changed TCR sequence diversity and drove clonal T-cell expansion. The paper describes the monotherapy dose-escalation part (N = 52 patients) of the phase I trial of ivuxolimab.

The trial excluded patients who had a history of autoimmune disease or who were on systemic immunosuppression. In every dose cohort, peripheral blood was drawn for TCR sequencing at baseline, cycle 4 day 1, and cycle 7 day 1. Samples came from an open-label, multicenter, first-in-human phase I dose-escalation trial of ivuxolimab. Adults with locally advanced or metastatic melanoma, renal cell, hepatocellular, or head and neck squamous cell carcinoma were enrolled in the trial. Before TCR sequencing, CD4+ and CD8+ T cells were separately sorted from peripheral blood. The CDR3 contains 16 residues, cysteine and phenylalanine counted. Of all the DNA, just the CDR3 is kept, 48 bases in frame from base 1. The germline V gene gives CDR1 as MNHNS and CDR2 as SASEGT. To sequence the TCRbeta CDR3 region, genomic DNA was isolated from the sorted cells. The immunoSEQ Assay was used to sequence the TCRbeta CDR3 regions. TCRdb re-hosts the immuneACCESS table, in-frame sequences only. Its copies lack some clones; in the studies checked, an unresolved V gene accounts for under half of them, and the cause for the rest is not known. This sample comprises about 82,000 clones, about 85% of them detected only once. Of the sample, approximately 0.99% is held by the ten largest clones.

Results the study describes overall, beyond this receptor: At doses of 0.1 to 3.0 mg/kg, clonal expansion of both CD4+ and CD8+ T cells in blood was seen between baseline and week 6. In partial responders in the 0.1-3.0 mg/kg groups, normalized peripheral clonal expansion was found to be among the lowest, especially among CD8+ T cells. The antigen specificity of the clonally expanded peripheral T cells was not determined. After ivuxolimab, more expanded clones were found on average in CD8+ T cells than in CD4+ T cells. Low levels of normalized T-cell clonal expansion were also seen in some patients who did not respond.

In the case of this clone: Its antigen is still unknown. One end of the junction is discordant with germline, which a read error may explain.

Sample: CD4+ or CD8+ T cells sorted from blood, taken in a trial of the OX40 agonist ivuxolimab. The sequence joins TRBV6-1 to TRBJ2-3; possibly the D gene is TRBD1, per 6 matching bases. The clonotype originates from an adult with an advanced solid tumor such as melanoma, head and neck, liver or kidney cancer. CDR3 reads: CASREGQTLHTDTQYF. The nucleotides read TGTGCCAGCAGGGAAGGACAGACCCTTCACACAGATACGCAGTATTTT.